Shown below are 28 T cell receptor beta chains from a single sample sequenced in a study of response to subunit inactivated influenza vaccine (dated by TCRdb to 2016 to 2018). The method was RT-PCR. TCRdb records Illumina HiSeq 2500 as the sequencer. In-frame beta chains were kept once TCRdb had trimmed the public reads at Q25 with fastp and called clones with MiXCR. Rows matching on CDR3 protein sequence are summarized as one entry with the most common DNA and genes. Across this sample there are over 450,000 distinct CDR3 sequences, with under 15% seen only once. The ten largest clones take up approximately 14% of the sample. The time point tag for this specimen amounts to: 40 to 45 days after influenza vaccine administration. The sequencing used PBMCs from blood, collected about 40 days after vaccination. The receptors derive from a man aged 50 or older who received an inactivated influenza vaccine. Donor details come from another sample of the same person, matched by shared clones.

The chain is built from TRBV5-1 and TRBJ2-1; 7 nucleotides agree with TRBD1. There are 14 residues in the CDR3. CDR1 and CDR2 (germline): SGHRS, YFSETQ. Trimming cost V 4 bases and J 4 bases; bases outside gene matches: 5. CDR3 region: CASSTGQVYNEQFF. CDR3 nucleotide sequence: TGCGCCAGCAGCACCGGACAGGTTTACAATGAGCAGTTCTTC.

The chain's CDR3 is CASSQEAGYYSPLHF. CDR3 DNA sequence: TGCGCCAGCAGCCAAGAAGCGGGGTATTATTCACCCCTCCACTTT. The chain recombines TRBV4-3 with TRBJ1-6; D gene uncertain. The V gene's germline CDR1 is LGHNA and CDR2 YSLEER. CDR3 length: 15 residues. Deletions cut 0 bases from V and 8 bases from J, with 11 bases between.

In this sample, this clonotype turned up a few times. V usage is TRBV29-1 and J usage is TRBJ2-7, with TRBD2 as a possible D gene (5 bases). The CDR3 has 13 amino acids. Per germline, CDR1 SQVTM and CDR2 ANQGSEA. The V and J ends lost 6 bases and 3 bases respectively, with 15 bases between them. The CDR3 spells CSVVGGPGYEQYF. The CDR3 DNA follows: TGCAGCGTGGTTGGCGGGCCAGGCTACGAGCAGTACTTC.

J is TRBJ1-5 and V is TRBV20-1; D not resolved. From germline, CDR1 is DFQATT and CDR2 SNEGSKA (reference sequence). V lost 6 bases and J lost 2, with 11 bases in between. This CDR3 contains 13 residues. The CDR3 loop reads CSATPAGNQPQHF. The CDR3 DNA follows: TGCAGTGCAACCCCTGCGGGCAATCAGCCCCAGCATTTT.

This clonotype was counted at least ten times. CDR3: CASSYTWGSGGEQFF. CDR3 bases: TGTGCCAGCAGCTATACATGGGGGTCGGGGGGTGAGCAGTTCTTC. The chain carries TRBV7-2 and TRBJ2-1, with 7 bases lining up with TRBD2. Germline CDR1 reads SGHTA; CDR2 reads FQGNSA. There are 15 residues in the CDR3. V lost 4 bases, J lost 9 bases, and 12 bases stayed unmatched.

This clonotype was counted between two and nine times. The V call is TRBV6-1, the J call TRBJ2-1, with 9 nucleotides matching TRBD2. This CDR3 has 14 amino acids. Germline trimming cut 6 bases from V and 10 bases from J; bases unmatched to any gene: 10. CDR1 and CDR2 from the germline V gene are MNHNS and SASEGT. The CDR3 protein is CASRVAGASSEQFF. Written as DNA, the CDR3 is TGTGCCAGCAGAGTAGCGGGGGCCTCCAGCGAGCAGTTCTTC.

The table lists this clonotype with many counts. The chain uses TRBV9 and TRBJ2-6, with 12 bases identical to TRBD2. The CDR3 is 20 residues long. V shed 0 bases and J 0 bases; nucleotides not matched to a gene: 7. Germline V gives CDR1 SGDLS, CDR2 YYNGEE. The CDR3 nucleotides read TGTGCCAGCAGCGTAGCAAGGGGACTAGCGGGTTTCTCTGGGGCCAACGTCCTGACTTTC. This translates into CASSVARGLAGFSGANVLTF.

The chain employs TRBV20-1 and TRBJ2-1, with 9 bases matching TRBD1. The CDR3 is 14 residues long. Germline trimming cut 5 bases from V and 4 bases from J; bases unmatched to any gene: 6. In germline, CDR1 is DFQATT, CDR2 SNEGSKA (reference sequence). CDR3 in DNA: TGCAGTGCTGCCCGGGGACAGGGTTACAATGAGCAGTTCTTC. Amino acids: CSAARGQGYNEQFF.

The gene calls are TRBV7-2 and TRBJ2-7; maybe TRBD1 (6 bases). V was cut by 5 bases and J by 1 base, with 15 bases left in between. CDR3 size: 15 residues. Germline assignment: CDR1 SGHTA and CDR2 FQGNSA. CDR3 in amino acids: CASSPSTGPSYEQYF. The CDR3 bases are TGTGCCAGCAGCCCCAGTACAGGGCCTTCCTACGAGCAGTACTTC.

The chain combines TRBV6-2 or TRBV6-3 with TRBJ2-2; maybe TRBD1 (5 bases). Germline loops: CDR1 MNHEY, CDR2 SVGEGT. Between the trimmed V and J ends, which lost 5 bases and 4 bases, there was a span of 8 bases. The CDR3 is made up of 13 amino acids. CDR3 loop: CASSKGPTGELFF. The CDR3 region has the DNA TGTGCCAGCAGTAAGGGGCCCACCGGGGAGCTGTTTTTT.

This rearrangement joins TRBV20-1 to TRBJ2-1; D ambiguous. Trimming removed 0 bases from V and 8 bases from J, with 14 bases in between. The CDR3 runs to 14 residues. The V gene's germline CDR1 is DFQATT and CDR2 SNEGSKA (reference sequence). The CDR3 DNA reads TGCAGTGCTAGAGATAGGAACCCTCTCCATGAGCAGTTCTTC. This sequence encodes CSARDRNPLHEQFF.

This clonotype was detected a few times. The rearrangement uses TRBV3-1 and TRBJ2-2; 8 bases align to TRBD2. Germline V lookup: CDR1 LGHDT, CDR2 YNNKEL (reference sequence). The CDR3 totals 16 residues. J lost 5 bases, V lost 5 bases, and 10 bases had no gene match. The CDR3 loop reads CASSVSGGARTGELFF. The CDR3 DNA reads as TGTGCCAGCAGCGTAAGCGGGGGCGCGCGTACCGGGGAGCTGTTTTTT.

This clonotype has more than one count but fewer than ten. The gene calls are TRBV11-2 and TRBJ2-1; D is unresolved. V lost 5 bases to trimming and J lost 0 bases, with 20 bases between them. The CDR3 has 18 residues. CDR1 is SGHAT, CDR2 FQNNGV, per germline. The CDR3 protein is CASSLQRPTESSYNEQFF. The CDR3 region has the DNA TGTGCCAGCAGCCTGCAGCGACCTACCGAAAGCTCCTACAATGAGCAGTTCTTC.

The rearrangement joins TRBV13 to TRBJ2-6; the match to TRBD2 covers 12 bases. This CDR3 has 17 amino acids. From germline, CDR1 is PRHDT and CDR2 FYEKMQ (reference sequence). J lost 1 base, V lost 6 bases, and 4 bases had no gene match. CDR3: CASRYLAGGSGANVLTF. CDR3 in DNA: TGTGCCAGCAGATACCTAGCGGGAGGGTCTGGGGCCAACGTCCTGACTTTC.

The table lists this clonotype with a few counts. This chain connects TRBV28 to TRBJ2-1; TRBD1 matches 9 bases. The CDR3 covers 13 residues. J was trimmed by 9 bases and V by 8 bases; bases with no gene match: 8. The germline V gene encodes CDR1 MDHEN and CDR2 SYDVKM. The CDR3 DNA is TGTGCCAGCCGGACAGGGGTAATCAGTGAGCAGTTCTTC. It translates to CASRTGVISEQFF.

The table lists this clonotype with a few counts. The chain combines TRBV6-1 with TRBJ2-7, with 15 bases lining up with TRBD2. There are 17 residues in the CDR3. Germline V gene data show CDR1 as MNHNS and CDR2 as SASEGT. Trimming cost V 5 bases and J 2 bases; bases outside gene matches: 7. The CDR3 DNA reads TGTGCCAGCAGTCGCGGGACTAGCGGGAGGTTGACCTACGAGCAGTACTTC. This encodes CASSRGTSGRLTYEQYF.

The V and J genes are TRBV6-1 and TRBJ2-7; possibly TRBD1 or TRBD2 for D (6 bases each). Trimming stripped 6 bases from V and 4 bases from J, with 19 bases between. In germline, CDR1 is MNHNS, CDR2 SASEGT. CDR3 length equals 15 residues. The CDR3 DNA reads TGTGCCAGCAGCGACGGAGGGGGGTTGCAATACGAGCAGTACTTC. It specifies CASSDGGGLQYEQYF.

V and J are TRBV7-9 and TRBJ2-1; D possibly corresponds to TRBD2 (6 bases). V lost 3 bases to trimming and J lost 0 bases, with 12 bases between them. The germline V gene has CDR1 SEHNR and CDR2 FQNEAQ (reference sequence). The CDR3 totals 16 residues. The chain's CDR3 is CASSFRDGSSYNEQFF. The DNA for the CDR3 is TGTGCCAGCAGCTTTAGGGACGGGAGCTCCTACAATGAGCAGTTCTTC.

This clonotype was observed many times. The J gene is TRBJ1-5, the V gene TRBV20-1, with TRBD1 matching over 8 bases. The CDR3 is 15 residues long. Germline V gene data show CDR1 as DFQATT and CDR2 as SNEGSKA (reference sequence). After removal of 5 bases from V and 2 bases from J, the junction contained 8 bases not matched to a gene. The CDR3 DNA sequence: TGCAGTGCTCAAACAGGGGGTCCGGGCAATCAGCCCCAGCATTTT. It yields the protein CSAQTGGPGNQPQHF.

This clonotype appeared a few times. The V gene is TRBV24-1, the J gene TRBJ2-5, with 8 bases fitting TRBD2. V was clipped by 11 bases and J by 8 bases; unmatched bases: 12. Looked up from germline, CDR1 is KGHDR and CDR2 is SFDVKD. The CDR3 has 13 residues. DNA for the CDR3: TGTGCCAGCCAGCGGGAGTCTCTGGAAACCCAGTACTTC. It specifies CASQRESLETQYF.

The gene calls are TRBV11-2 and TRBJ2-1; TRBD2 matches at 15 bases. J gave up 5 bases and V 5 bases, and 13 bases lay outside the gene matches. CDR1 is SGHAT, CDR2 FQNNGV, per germline. The CDR3 length is 19 residues. Here the CDR3 reads CASSPGCPGLAGGNNEQFF. The CDR3 DNA is TGTGCCAGCAGCCCTGGCTGTCCGGGACTAGCGGGAGGAAACAATGAGCAGTTCTTC.

V usage is TRBV5-1 and J usage is TRBJ1-1; TRBD1 is a possible D gene (5 bases). Germline V gene lookup returns CDR1 SGHRS and CDR2 YFSETQ. The CDR3 runs 15 residues. V lost 1 base and J lost 1, with 11 bases in between. The CDR3 reads CASSLLTVANTEAFF. In nucleotides, the CDR3 is TGCGCCAGCAGCTTGCTGACAGTTGCGAACACTGAAGCTTTCTTT.

The chain combines TRBV5-1 with TRBJ1-4; possibly TRBD1 for D (5 bases). The CDR3 runs to 15 residues. The V gene's germline CDR1 is SGHRS and CDR2 YFSETQ. Deletions cut 3 bases from V and 8 bases from J, with 17 bases between. The CDR3 DNA is TGCGCCAGCAGCTGGGACCACGCGCCGGACGAAAAACTGTTTTTT. This gives the protein CASSWDHAPDEKLFF.

J is TRBJ1-1 and V is TRBV5-1; TRBD1 might be the D (5 bases). Germline CDR1 SGHRS, CDR2 YFSETQ. The CDR3 has 12 amino acids. V lost 3 bases and J 11 bases, leaving 14 bases between the germline ends. CDR3 sequence (DNA): TGCGCCAGCAGCTACCTAGGGGATACCGCTTTCTTT. Translated, it gives CASSYLGDTAFF.

The chain is built from TRBV2 and TRBJ2-7; no reliable D call. This CDR3 is 12 amino acids long. Germline V gene sequence: CDR1 SNHLY, CDR2 FYNNEI. V was cut by 5 bases and J by 5 bases, with 10 bases left in between. The CDR3 coding sequence is TGTGCCAGCAGTTGGAAACGTGACGAGCAGTACTTC. It translates to CASSWKRDEQYF. The full variable domain, in which reference TRBV2 and TRBJ2-7 provide the parts outside the CDR3, is EPEVTQTPSHQVTQMGQEVILRCVPISNHLYFYWYRQILGQKVEFLVSFYNNEISEKSEIFDDQFSVERPDGSNFTLKIRSTKLEDSAMYFCASSWKRDEQYFGPGTRLTVT.

This clonotype was recorded many times. The chain links TRBV12-3 or TRBV12-4 to TRBJ2-3, with 7 positions matching TRBD1. The trim removed 5 bases at V and 2 bases at J, leaving 10 bases unmatched. The CDR3 covers 16 residues. CDR3 loop: CASSNRNRGLTDTQYF. CDR3 DNA sequence: TGTGCCAGCAGTAACCGGAACAGGGGTCTCACAGATACGCAGTATTTT.

This clonotype was recorded a few times. V usage is TRBV28 and J usage is TRBJ1-2, with D uncertain. V shed 2 bases and J shed 4 bases, with 17 bases lying between them. Germline V gene data show CDR1 as MDHEN and CDR2 as SYDVKM. CDR3 length: 16 amino acids. The CDR3 DNA sequence: TGTGCCAGCAGTTTACAACAGCTAACATTAACCTATGGCTACACCTTC. Translation gives CASSLQQLTLTYGYTF.

This clonotype was seen ten or more times. V gene TRBV10-3 combines with J gene TRBJ1-2; unclear D gene. V lost 2 bases, J lost 5 bases, and 6 bases lay in between. Germline CDR1 is ENHRY and CDR2 is SYGVKD. The CDR3 consists of 12 residues. The CDR3 reads CAISEEGYGYTF. CDR3 DNA sequence: TGTGCCATCAGTGAGGAGGGATATGGCTACACCTTC.